These 18 T cell receptor beta chains originate from one sample sequenced in a study of T-cell memory formation after mild COVID-19. TCRdb re-analysed the 5' RACE reads in MiXCR, keeping a single row per CDR3 protein. Counted here are 150,000 or so distinct CDR3 sequences, more than 14% occurring once; the ten biggest clones make up 13% to 15%. Sequencing was performed on PBMCs or a T cell subset sorted from them (not recorded which). These TCRs come from an adult woman who had mild COVID-19 (a few samples of this study predate the infection). Cell type and time point are not known.

The genes are TRBV7-3 and TRBJ2-3; a possible D gene is TRBD2 (6 bases). The CDR3 contains 14 residues. Germline CDR1 SGHTA, CDR2 FQGTGA. The germline V and J ends were trimmed by 5 bases and 3 bases, with 12 bases remaining between them. This chain's CDR3 is CASSPSEGTDTQYF. The CDR3 DNA reads TGTGCCAGCAGCCCCTCGGAGGGGACAGATACGCAGTATTTT.

The V call is TRBV5-1, the J call TRBJ1-2; 9 bases are a match to TRBD1. V gave up 4 bases and J gave up 4 bases; unmatched junction bases: 8. CDR1 is SGHRS and CDR2 is YFSETQ in the germline V gene. The CDR3 loop spans 15 amino acids. CDR3 residues: CASSPTGGDLYGYTF. CDR3 nucleotides: TGCGCCAGCAGCCCGACAGGGGGGGACCTCTATGGCTACACCTTC.

This chain joins TRBV27 and TRBJ2-1, with 9 bases matching TRBD2. The CDR3 totals 17 residues. With 1 base clipped from V and 5 bases from J, the junction kept 9 bases outside the gene matches. Germline V gene lookup returns CDR1 MNHEY and CDR2 SMNVEV (reference sequence). CDR3 sequence: CASSLWPSGIVDNEQFF. As DNA, the CDR3 is TGTGCCAGCAGTTTATGGCCTAGCGGGATTGTCGACAATGAGCAGTTCTTC.

This clonotype was recorded a few times. The V call is TRBV28, the J call TRBJ2-7, with TRBD2 matching over 10 bases. With 3 bases clipped from V and 0 bases from J, the junction kept 11 bases outside the gene matches. The CDR3 consists of 18 residues. Germline loops: CDR1 MDHEN, CDR2 SYDVKM. Written as DNA, the CDR3 is TGTGCCAGCAGTTTTAATCTCGTCCTAGCGGGGGACTCCTACGAGCAGTACTTC. This translates into CASSFNLVLAGDSYEQYF.

The J gene is TRBJ1-1, the V gene TRBV7-9; D ambiguous. CDR1 is SEHNR, CDR2 FQNEAQ, per germline (reference sequence). V dropped 3 bases and J dropped 0 bases, with 8 bases sitting between them. The CDR3 extends over 14 amino acids. The DNA for the CDR3 is TGTGCCAGCAGCTTCCCCCAAGTGAACACTGAAGCTTTCTTT. Residues: CASSFPQVNTEAFF.

The V and J genes are TRBV7-9 and TRBJ2-5, with 10 bases lining up with TRBD1. The germline CDR1 and CDR2 sequences are SEHNR and FQNEAQ (reference sequence). This CDR3 is built from 17 residues. V lost 1 base, J lost 2 bases, and 7 bases stayed unmatched. The CDR3 here is CASSLVGTGDLQETQYF. The CDR3 DNA is TGTGCCAGCAGCTTAGTAGGGACAGGGGACCTACAAGAGACCCAGTACTTC.

This clonotype occurred many times. This sequence joins TRBV6-6 and TRBJ2-7, with D possibly being TRBD1 or TRBD2 (5 bases each). The CDR3 sequence is 14 residues long. The V end lost 2 bases, the J end lost 2 bases, and 10 bases lay between the germline ends. Germline V CDR1 and CDR2: MNHNY, SVGAGI (reference sequence). CDR3: CASSYGGAPYEQYF. DNA of the CDR3: TGTGCCAGCAGTTACGGGGGTGCCCCCTACGAGCAGTACTTC.

This clonotype occurred a few times. The chain recombines TRBV30 with TRBJ1-1, with a possible D match to TRBD1 (5 bases). Trimming took off 4 bases at V and 1 base at J, with 13 bases between the two ends. The germline V gene encodes CDR1 GTSNPN and CDR2 SVGIG (reference sequence). This CDR3 spans 14 amino acids. The chain's CDR3 is CAWTPAGPNTEAFF. The DNA of the CDR3 is TGTGCCTGGACCCCCGCAGGGCCGAACACTGAAGCTTTCTTT.

The genes are TRBV2 and TRBJ2-5; 8 bases align to TRBD2. V dropped 3 bases and J dropped 5; count of bases not matched to a gene: 2. The V gene's germline CDR1 is SNHLY and CDR2 FYNNEI. The CDR3 is made up of 13 amino acids. In DNA, the CDR3 is TGTGCCAGCAGTGAGCCGGGGGGGGAGACCCAGTACTTC. Translated, it gives CASSEPGGETQYF. Filled out from reference TRBV2 and TRBJ2-5, the complete variable domain reads EPEVTQTPSHQVTQMGQEVILRCVPISNHLYFYWYRQILGQKVEFLVSFYNNEISEKSEIFDDQFSVERPDGSNFTLKIRSTKLEDSAMYFCASSEPGGETQYFGPGTRLLVL.

This clonotype was counted between two and nine times. V gene TRBV15 combines with J gene TRBJ1-2; no clear D. This CDR3 has 15 amino acids. The germline V gene has CDR1 LNHNV and CDR2 YYDKDF (reference sequence). V dropped 0 bases and J dropped 7 bases, with 15 bases sitting between them. DNA for the CDR3: TGTGCCACCAGCAGAGATCGGCAGGACCTCGGTGGCTACACCTTC. Translating it yields CATSRDRQDLGGYTF.

V usage is TRBV7-6 and J usage is TRBJ2-1; TRBD1 is a possible D gene (5 bases). Germline-derived CDR1 and CDR2 are SGHVS and FNYEAQ. V was trimmed by 1 base and J by 7 bases, leaving 17 bases between them. The CDR3 spans 16 residues. The CDR3 region is CASSLVSAKGANEQFF. CDR3 bases: TGTGCCAGCAGCTTAGTCTCGGCGAAAGGGGCAAATGAGCAGTTCTTC.

The DNA for the CDR3 is TGTGCCAGCAAGGCTAATGAAAAACTGTTTTTT. This codes for CASKANEKLFF. The chain uses TRBV2 and TRBJ1-4; the D is unclear. This CDR3 has 11 amino acids. Trimming pared 7 bases from V and 3 bases from J, leaving 3 bases between. Germline V gene sequence: CDR1 SNHLY, CDR2 FYNNEI.

The chain is built from TRBV2 and TRBJ2-7, with D hard to call. Germline CDR1 reads SNHLY; CDR2 reads FYNNEI. V gave up 7 bases and J gave up 4 bases, with 11 bases separating them. The CDR3 contains 12 residues. The CDR3: CASKGHLYEQYF. CDR3 in DNA: TGTGCCAGCAAGGGCCACCTATACGAGCAGTACTTC.

The rearrangement uses TRBV29-1 and TRBJ2-2, with 7 nucleotides matching TRBD1. CDR3 size: 15 residues. After removal of 6 bases from V and 5 bases from J, the junction contained 12 bases not matched to a gene. Germline CDR1 SQVTM, CDR2 ANQGSEA. Written as DNA, the CDR3 is TGCAGCGTGTATGAAAAGGGGGCGCAAACCGGGGAGCTGTTTTTT. Its translation: CSVYEKGAQTGELFF.

V usage is TRBV7-9 and J usage is TRBJ2-1; the D call may be TRBD1 or TRBD2 (5 bases each). Germline lookup yields CDR1 SEHNR and CDR2 FQNEAQ (reference sequence). Deletions cut 5 bases from V and 5 bases from J, with 10 bases between. The CDR3 covers 13 residues. CDR3 residues: CASSHRGNNEQFF. The DNA for the CDR3 is TGTGCCAGCAGCCACCGGGGCAACAATGAGCAGTTCTTC.

The rearrangement links TRBV19 to TRBJ1-3, with D tentatively TRBD1 (5 bases). Germline CDR1 and CDR2: LNHDA and SQIVND (reference sequence). The CDR3 totals 17 residues. With 4 bases removed from V and 1 base from J, the gap between germline ends came to 17 bases. CDR3 loop: CASSNRDRMRSGNTIYF. DNA for the CDR3: TGTGCCAGTAGTAATCGGGACCGAATGCGGTCTGGAAACACCATATATTTT.

This chain connects TRBV12-3 or TRBV12-4 to TRBJ2-1; D not certain. Deletions cut 3 bases from V and 2 bases from J, with 11 bases between. CDR3 length: 15 amino acids. The CDR3: CASSFPLDTYNEQFF. The CDR3 nucleotides read TGTGCCAGCAGTTTCCCCCTAGACACCTACAATGAGCAGTTCTTC.

This chain joins TRBV28 and TRBJ1-2, with D unresolved. The CDR3 sequence is 14 residues long. Per the germline V gene, CDR1 is MDHEN and CDR2 is SYDVKM. V was shortened by 1 base and J by 5 bases, with 11 bases between the two germline ends. This CDR3 reads CASSLSRAGYGYTF. The CDR3 DNA follows: TGTGCCAGCAGTTTATCCCGGGCTGGTTATGGCTACACCTTC.